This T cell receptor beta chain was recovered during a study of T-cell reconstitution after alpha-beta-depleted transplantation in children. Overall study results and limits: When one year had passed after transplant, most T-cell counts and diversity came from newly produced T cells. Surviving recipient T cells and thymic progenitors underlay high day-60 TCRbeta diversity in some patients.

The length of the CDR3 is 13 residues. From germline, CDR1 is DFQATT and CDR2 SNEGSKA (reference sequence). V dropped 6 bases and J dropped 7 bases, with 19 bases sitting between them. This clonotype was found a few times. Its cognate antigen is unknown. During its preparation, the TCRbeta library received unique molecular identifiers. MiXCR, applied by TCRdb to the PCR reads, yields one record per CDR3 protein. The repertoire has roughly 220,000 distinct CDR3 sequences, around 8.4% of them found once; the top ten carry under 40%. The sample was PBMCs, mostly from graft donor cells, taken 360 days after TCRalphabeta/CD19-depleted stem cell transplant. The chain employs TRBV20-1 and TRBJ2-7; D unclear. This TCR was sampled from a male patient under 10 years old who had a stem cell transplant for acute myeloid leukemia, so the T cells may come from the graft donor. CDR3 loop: CSARPGLLREQYF. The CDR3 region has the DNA TGCAGTGCGAGACCGGGCCTTCTGAGGGAGCAGTACTTC.